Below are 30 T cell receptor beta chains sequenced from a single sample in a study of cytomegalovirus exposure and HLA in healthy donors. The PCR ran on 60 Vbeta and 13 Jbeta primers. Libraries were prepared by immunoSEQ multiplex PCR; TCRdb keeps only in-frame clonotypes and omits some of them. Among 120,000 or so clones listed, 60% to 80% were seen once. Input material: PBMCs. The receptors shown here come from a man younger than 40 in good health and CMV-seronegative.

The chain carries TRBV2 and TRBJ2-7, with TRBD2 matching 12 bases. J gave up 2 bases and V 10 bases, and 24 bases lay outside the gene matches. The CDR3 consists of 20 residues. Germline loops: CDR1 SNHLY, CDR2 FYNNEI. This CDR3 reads CATSVQASGGALPLAYEQYF. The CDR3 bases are TGTGCCACCTCCGTCCAGGCTAGCGGGGGGGCCCTCCCCCTTGCCTACGAGCAGTACTTC. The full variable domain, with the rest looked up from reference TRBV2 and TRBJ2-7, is EPEVTQTPSHQVTQMGQEVILRCVPISNHLYFYWYRQILGQKVEFLVSFYNNEISEKSEIFDDQFSVERPDGSNFTLKIRSTKLEDSAMYFCATSVQASGGALPLAYEQYFGPGTRLTVT.

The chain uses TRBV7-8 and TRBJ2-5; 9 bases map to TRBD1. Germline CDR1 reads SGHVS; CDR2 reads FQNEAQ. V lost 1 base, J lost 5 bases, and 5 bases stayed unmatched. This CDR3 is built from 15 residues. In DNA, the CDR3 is TGTGCCAGCAGCTTAGGGGACAGGGTAGGGGAGACCCAGTACTTC. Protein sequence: CASSLGDRVGETQYF. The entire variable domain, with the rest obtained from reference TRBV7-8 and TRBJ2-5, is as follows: GAGVSQSPRYKVAKRGQDVALRCDPISGHVSLFWYQQALGQGPEFLTYFQNEAQLDKSGLPSDRFFAERPEGSVSTLKIQRTQQEDSAVYLCASSLGDRVGETQYFGPGTRLLVL.

The CDR3 nucleotides read TGTGCCAGCAGCTTAGCCGACAGGGCGGAGCAGTACTTC. Translating gives CASSLADRAEQYF. This rearrangement joins TRBV11-2 to TRBJ2-7; 7 nucleotides agree with TRBD1. V lost 1 base and J lost 7; bases outside the gene matches: 4. The CDR3 loop spans 13 amino acids. Germline CDR1 SGHAT, CDR2 FQNNGV.

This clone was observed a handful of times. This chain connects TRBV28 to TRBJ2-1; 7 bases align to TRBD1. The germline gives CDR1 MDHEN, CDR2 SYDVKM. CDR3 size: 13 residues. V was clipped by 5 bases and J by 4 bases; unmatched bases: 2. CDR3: CASSQGQYNEQFF. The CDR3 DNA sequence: TGTGCCAGCAGTCAGGGACAGTACAATGAGCAGTTCTTC.

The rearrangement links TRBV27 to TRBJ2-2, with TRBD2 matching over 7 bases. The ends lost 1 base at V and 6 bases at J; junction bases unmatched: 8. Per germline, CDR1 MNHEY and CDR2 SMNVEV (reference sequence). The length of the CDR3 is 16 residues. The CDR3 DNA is TGTGCCAGCAGTTTATTAGCGGGTGAGGGAGCCGGGGAGCTGTTTTTT. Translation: CASSLLAGEGAGELFF.

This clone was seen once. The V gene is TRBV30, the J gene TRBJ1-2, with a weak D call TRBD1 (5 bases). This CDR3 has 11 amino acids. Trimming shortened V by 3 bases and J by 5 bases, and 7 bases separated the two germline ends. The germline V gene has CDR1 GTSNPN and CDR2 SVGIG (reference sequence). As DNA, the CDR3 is TGTGCCTGGAGGACAGTGTATGGCTACACCTTC. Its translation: CAWRTVYGYTF.

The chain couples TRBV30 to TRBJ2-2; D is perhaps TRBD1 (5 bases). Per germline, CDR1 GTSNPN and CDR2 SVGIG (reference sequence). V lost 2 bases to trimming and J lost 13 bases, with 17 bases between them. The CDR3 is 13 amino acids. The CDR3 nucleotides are TGTGCCTGGAGTTTGGGTGGGGCTAAGGGGCTGTTTTTT. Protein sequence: CAWSLGGAKGLFF. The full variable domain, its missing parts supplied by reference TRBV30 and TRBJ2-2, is SQTIHQWPATLVQPVGSPLSLECTVEGTSNPNLYWYRQAAGRGLQLLFYSVGIGQISSEVPQNLSASRPQDRQFILSSKKLLLSDSGFYLCAWSLGGAKGLFFGEGSRLTVL.

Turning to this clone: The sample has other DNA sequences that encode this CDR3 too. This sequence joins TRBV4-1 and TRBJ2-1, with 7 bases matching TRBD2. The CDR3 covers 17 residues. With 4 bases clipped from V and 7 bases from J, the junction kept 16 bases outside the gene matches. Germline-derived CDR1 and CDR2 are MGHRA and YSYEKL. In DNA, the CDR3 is TGCGCCAGCAGCCCGCCTTTTGGAAGCGGGACTGGGAATGAGCAGTTCTTC. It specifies CASSPPFGSGTGNEQFF.

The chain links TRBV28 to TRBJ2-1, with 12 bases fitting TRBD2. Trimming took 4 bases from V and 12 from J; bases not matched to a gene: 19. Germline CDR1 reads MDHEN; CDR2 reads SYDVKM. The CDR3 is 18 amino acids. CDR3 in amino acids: CASSSTRLAGAGPYSQFF. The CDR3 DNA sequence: TGTGCCAGCAGTTCGACCCGACTAGCGGGGGCGGGGCCCTATTCGCAGTTCTTC. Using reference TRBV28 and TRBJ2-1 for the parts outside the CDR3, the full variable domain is DVKVTQSSRYLVKRTGEKVFLECVQDMDHENMFWYRQDPGLGLRLIYFSYDVKMKEKGDIPEGYSVSREKKERFSLILESASTNQTSMYLCASSSTRLAGAGPYSQFFGPGTRLTVL.

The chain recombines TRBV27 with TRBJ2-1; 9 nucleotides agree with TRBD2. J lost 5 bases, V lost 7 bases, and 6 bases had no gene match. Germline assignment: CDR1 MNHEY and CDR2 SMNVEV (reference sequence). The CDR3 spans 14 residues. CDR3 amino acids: CASTLGTSNNEQFF. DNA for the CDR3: TGTGCCAGCACCCTAGGGACTAGCAACAATGAGCAGTTCTTC.

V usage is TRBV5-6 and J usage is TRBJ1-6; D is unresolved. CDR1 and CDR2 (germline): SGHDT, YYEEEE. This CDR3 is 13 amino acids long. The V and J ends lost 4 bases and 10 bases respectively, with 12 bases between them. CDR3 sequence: CASSLTARSPLHF. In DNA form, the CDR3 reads TGTGCCAGCAGCCTAACTGCTCGGTCACCCCTCCACTTT.

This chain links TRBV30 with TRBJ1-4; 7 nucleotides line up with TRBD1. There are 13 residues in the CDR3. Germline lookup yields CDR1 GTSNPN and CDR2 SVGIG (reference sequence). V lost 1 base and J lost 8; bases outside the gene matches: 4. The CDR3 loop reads CAWSGGTVEKLFF. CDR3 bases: TGTGCCTGGAGTGGGGGGACAGTAGAAAAACTGTTTTTT.

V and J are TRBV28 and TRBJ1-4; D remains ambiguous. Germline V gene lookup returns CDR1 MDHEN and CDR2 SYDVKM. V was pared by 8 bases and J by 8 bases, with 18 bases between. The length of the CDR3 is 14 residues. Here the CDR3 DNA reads TGTGCCAGCGGCAAAATCCAGGTTTTGGAAAAACTGTTTTTT. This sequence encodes CASGKIQVLEKLFF.

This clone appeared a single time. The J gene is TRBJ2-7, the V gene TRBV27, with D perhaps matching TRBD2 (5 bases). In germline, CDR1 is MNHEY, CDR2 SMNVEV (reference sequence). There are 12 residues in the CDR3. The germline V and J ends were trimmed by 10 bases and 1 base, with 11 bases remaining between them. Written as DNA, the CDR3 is TGTGCCACCTGGACTTATTCCTACGAGCAGTACTTC. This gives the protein CATWTYSYEQYF.

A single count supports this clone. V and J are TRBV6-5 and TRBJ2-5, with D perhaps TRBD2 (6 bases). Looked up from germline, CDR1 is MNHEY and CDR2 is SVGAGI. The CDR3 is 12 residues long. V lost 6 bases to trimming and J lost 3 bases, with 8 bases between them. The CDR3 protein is CASSPGEETQYF. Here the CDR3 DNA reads TGTGCCAGCAGCCCGGGGGAAGAGACCCAGTACTTC.

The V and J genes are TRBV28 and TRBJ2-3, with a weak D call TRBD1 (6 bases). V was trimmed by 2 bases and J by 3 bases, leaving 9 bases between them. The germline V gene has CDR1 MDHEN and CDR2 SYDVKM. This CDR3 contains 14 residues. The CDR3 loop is CASSLARGTDTQYF. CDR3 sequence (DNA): TGTGCCAGCAGTTTAGCCAGGGGTACAGATACGCAGTATTTT. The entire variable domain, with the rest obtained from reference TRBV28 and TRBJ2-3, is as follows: DVKVTQSSRYLVKRTGEKVFLECVQDMDHENMFWYRQDPGLGLRLIYFSYDVKMKEKGDIPEGYSVSREKKERFSLILESASTNQTSMYLCASSLARGTDTQYFGPGTRLTVL.

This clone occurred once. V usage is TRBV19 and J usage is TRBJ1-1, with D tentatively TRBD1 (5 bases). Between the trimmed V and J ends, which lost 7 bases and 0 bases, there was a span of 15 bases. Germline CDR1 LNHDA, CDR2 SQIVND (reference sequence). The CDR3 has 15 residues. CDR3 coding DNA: TGTGCCAGTAAGTGGGGGGTAAATATGAACACTGAAGCTTTCTTT. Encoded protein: CASKWGVNMNTEAFF.

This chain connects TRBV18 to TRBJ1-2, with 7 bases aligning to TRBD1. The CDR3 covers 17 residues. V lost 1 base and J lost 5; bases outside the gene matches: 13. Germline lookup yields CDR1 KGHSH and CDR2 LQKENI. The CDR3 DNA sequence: TGTGCCAGCTCACCACAGGGGCCGTCTCAGGGGGGATATGGCTACACCTTC. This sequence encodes CASSPQGPSQGGYGYTF.

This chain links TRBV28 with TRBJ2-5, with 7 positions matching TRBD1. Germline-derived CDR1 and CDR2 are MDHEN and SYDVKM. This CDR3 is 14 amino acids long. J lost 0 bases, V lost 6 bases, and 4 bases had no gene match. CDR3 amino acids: CASSPTGYQETQYF. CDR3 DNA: TGTGCCAGCAGCCCGACAGGGTACCAAGAGACCCAGTACTTC.

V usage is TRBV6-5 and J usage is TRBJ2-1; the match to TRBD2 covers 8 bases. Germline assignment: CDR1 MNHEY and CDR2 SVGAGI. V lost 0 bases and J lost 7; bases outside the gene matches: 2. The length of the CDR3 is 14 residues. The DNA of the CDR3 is TGTGCCAGCAGTTACTCGCGGGGGGCAAATGAGCAGTTCTTC. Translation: CASSYSRGANEQFF.

CDR3 DNA sequence: TGTGCCAGCAAGGGGGCCTCCTACAATGAGCAGTTCTTC. It yields the protein CASKGASYNEQFF. The chain uses TRBV25-1 and TRBJ2-1; 7 nucleotides line up with TRBD1. The germline CDR1 and CDR2 sequences are MGHDK and SYGVNS. This CDR3 is 13 amino acids long. The V segment lost 7 bases and the J segment 0 bases; nucleotides outside the gene matches: 0.

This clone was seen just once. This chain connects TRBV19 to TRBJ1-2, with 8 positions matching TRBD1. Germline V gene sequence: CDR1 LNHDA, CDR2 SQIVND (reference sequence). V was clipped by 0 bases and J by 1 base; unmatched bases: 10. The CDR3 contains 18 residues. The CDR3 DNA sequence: TGTGCCAGTAGTATAGATAGCGACAGGGGCACCTTTAACTATGGCTACACCTTC. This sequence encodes CASSIDSDRGTFNYGYTF.

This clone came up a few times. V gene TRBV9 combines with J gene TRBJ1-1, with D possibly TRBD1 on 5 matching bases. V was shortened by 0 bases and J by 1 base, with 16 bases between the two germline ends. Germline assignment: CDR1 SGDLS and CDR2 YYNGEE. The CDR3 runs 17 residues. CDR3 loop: CASSVEGAPRRNTEAFF. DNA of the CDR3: TGTGCCAGCAGCGTAGAAGGGGCTCCCCGAAGGAACACTGAAGCTTTCTTT. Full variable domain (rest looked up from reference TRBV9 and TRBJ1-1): DSGVTQTPKHLITATGQRVTLRCSPRSGDLSVYWYQQSLDQGLQFLIQYYNGEERAKGNILERFSAQQFPDLHSELNLSSLELGDSALYFCASSVEGAPRRNTEAFFGQGTRLTVV.

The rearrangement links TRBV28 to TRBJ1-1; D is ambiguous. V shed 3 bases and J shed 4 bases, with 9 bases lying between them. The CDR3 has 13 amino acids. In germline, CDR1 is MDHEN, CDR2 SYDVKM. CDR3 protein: CASSFGGFTEAFF. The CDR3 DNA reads TGTGCCAGCAGTTTTGGAGGGTTCACTGAAGCTTTCTTT.

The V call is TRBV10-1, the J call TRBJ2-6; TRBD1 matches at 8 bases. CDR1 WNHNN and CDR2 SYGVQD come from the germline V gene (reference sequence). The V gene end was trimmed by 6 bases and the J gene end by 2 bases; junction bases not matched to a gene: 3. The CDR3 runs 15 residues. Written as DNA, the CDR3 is TGCGCCAGCAGCTCGACAGGGGCTGGGGCCAACGTCCTGACTTTC. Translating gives CASSSTGAGANVLTF.

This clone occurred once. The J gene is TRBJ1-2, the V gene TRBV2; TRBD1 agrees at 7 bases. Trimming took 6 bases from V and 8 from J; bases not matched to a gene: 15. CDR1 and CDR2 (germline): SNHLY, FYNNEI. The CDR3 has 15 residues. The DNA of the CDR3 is TGTGCCAGCAGCGCCCCCGGGACAGCCATTTGGGGCTACACCTTC. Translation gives CASSAPGTAIWGYTF.

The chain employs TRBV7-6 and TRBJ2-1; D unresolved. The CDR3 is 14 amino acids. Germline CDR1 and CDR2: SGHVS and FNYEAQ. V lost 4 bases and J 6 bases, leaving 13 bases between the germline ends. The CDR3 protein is CASSSLPLLNEQFF. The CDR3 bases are TGTGCCAGCAGCTCACTGCCCCTTCTCAATGAGCAGTTCTTC.

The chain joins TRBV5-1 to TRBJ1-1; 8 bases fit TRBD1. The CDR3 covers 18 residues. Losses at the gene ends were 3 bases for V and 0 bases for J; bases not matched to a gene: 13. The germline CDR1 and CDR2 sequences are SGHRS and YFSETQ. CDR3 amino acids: CASSWVAGGTGMNTEAFF. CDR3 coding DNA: TGCGCCAGCAGCTGGGTGGCAGGGGGCACAGGGATGAACACTGAAGCTTTCTTT.

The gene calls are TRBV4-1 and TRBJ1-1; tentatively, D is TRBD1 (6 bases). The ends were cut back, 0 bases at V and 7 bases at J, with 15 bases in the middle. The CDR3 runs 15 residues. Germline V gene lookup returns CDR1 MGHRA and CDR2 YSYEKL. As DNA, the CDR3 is TGCGCCAGCAGCCAAGACGGTATTGACAGGATTGAAGCTTTCTTT. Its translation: CASSQDGIDRIEAFF.

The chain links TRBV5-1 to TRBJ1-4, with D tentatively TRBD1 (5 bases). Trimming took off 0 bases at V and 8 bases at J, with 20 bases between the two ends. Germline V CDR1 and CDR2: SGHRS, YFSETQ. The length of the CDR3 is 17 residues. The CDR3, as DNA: TGCGCCAGCAGCTTGGAGGGCAGGGTTACGCTGGGAGAAAAACTGTTTTTT. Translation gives CASSLEGRVTLGEKLFF.